The clone carrying this TCR beta chain showed up many times. Its antigen remains unknown. These data come from a study of regulatory T cells in long-lasting Graves disease. Study-level information: Graves' patients diagnosed newly had used antithyroid drugs under 3 months.

This CDR3 contains 16 residues. Losses at the gene ends were 2 bases for V and 8 bases for J; bases not matched to a gene: 7. The germline V gene has CDR1 SGHRS and CDR2 YFSETQ. Libraries of TCR beta came from iRepertoire HTBI primers plus Arm-PCR of CDR3 regions. In TCRdb, the multiplex PCR reads were re-called with MiXCR into one record per CDR3 protein. The sample lists around 420,000 distinct CDR3 sequences; about a sixth were seen once. Study outcomes and limitations: TRBV28 was favored in persistent disease, as were TRBJ1-2 and TRBJ2-5.

The time point here: newly diagnosed GD, antithyroid drugs for less than 3 months. Preparation of the TCR library used RNA extracted from PBMCs. It was an endocrinology department in Xi'an, China, that provided the patients. This TCR was recovered from a female donor with Graves disease. This chain connects TRBV5-1 to TRBJ2-1; 13 bases agree with TRBD2. The sample was peripheral blood mononuclear cells (PBMCs), taken at new diagnosis, from a patient treated with antithyroid drugs. CDR3 in amino acids: CASSLVTSGRAYEQFF. In DNA, the CDR3 is TGCGCCAGCAGCTTAGTAACTAGCGGGAGGGCCTATGAGCAGTTCTTC.